This T cell receptor beta chain originates from a study of blood T cell repertoires in COVID-19. For the study at large: The analysed material was cDNA or gDNA that came from T cells, B-cell-depleted T cells, or PBMCs.

Either two negative PCRs, clearance, or symptom resolution qualified Cohort 3 donors as recovered. Libraries were prepared by immunoSEQ multiplex PCR; TCRdb keeps only in-frame clonotypes and omits some of them. The sample contains 250,000 to 300,000 clones, roughly 91% of which appear only once. V was clipped by 5 bases and J by 2 bases, with 18 bases between them. Per the germline V gene, CDR1 is LNHDA and CDR2 is SQIVND (reference sequence). The CDR3 totals 17 residues. The rearrangement uses TRBV19 and TRBJ2-2; D is uncertain. The receptor comes from a woman aged 60-70 years who had recovered from COVID-19. The sample comprised PBMCs or T cells enriched from blood (not recorded which). The DNA for the CDR3 is TGTGCCAGTAGTTCCAAACAGATCCTTACCAACACCGGGGAGCTGTTTTTT. Translating gives CASSSKQILTNTGELFF.